A selection of T cell receptor beta chains follows, all from one sample in a study of cytomegalovirus exposure and HLA in healthy donors. Repertoires were generated with immunoSEQ multiplex PCR, while TCRdb's copy carries only in-frame clones and drops some. The sample includes fewer than 250,000 clones, roughly 83% seen only once; the top ten take approximately 0.4%. The sample taken for sequencing was PBMCs. Receptor source: a male donor in good health and CMV-seropositive. The CDR3 runs from the conserved cysteine through the conserved F or W. Each record gives: clone size, J gene, V gene, CDR3 protein. Part of the rows lack a size; the others show once, few, many or a class for expanded clones.

>NA|NA|TRBV28
CASSSVTRDFYEQYF
>NA|TRBJ2-1|TRBV7-9
CASSKEEGSGGEQFF
>NA|TRBJ1-1|TRBV5-4
CASSLEVRGNTEAFF
>NA|TRBJ1-5|TRBV5-8
CASSTGRELSNQPQHF
>once|TRBJ1-3|TRBV29-1
CSVGGGYAGNTIYF
>NA|TRBJ2-7|TRBV4-1
CASSHLGTGGYEQYF
>NA|TRBJ2-1|TRBV30
CAWSVGLAEQFF
>NA|TRBJ1-2|TRBV9
CASSPTGQNYGYTF
>NA|TRBJ2-2|TRBV2
CARGRPNTGELFF
>NA|TRBJ2-1|TRBV7-9
CASRAQGSKNNEQFF
>NA|TRBJ2-3|TRBV7-7
CASSLVQTDTQYF
>once|TRBJ2-5|TRBV4-3
CASSQDPSGGSPAQYF
>NA|TRBJ1-1|TRBV5-1
CASSQRTGITEAFF
>NA|TRBJ1-1|TRBV7-9
CASSLVVETEAFF